A single sample gave rise to the 31 T cell receptor beta chains below, sequenced in a study of human versus mouse CDR3 diversity and MHC coevolution. TCRdb keeps only in-frame clones here, not all; method: immunoSEQ multiplex PCR. The table includes about 81,000 clones, over 85% detected once. Sample: naive CD4+ T cells from blood. Subset given: CD45RO-negative CD62L-positive naive CD4 T cells. The source of these receptors is a person aged 30-70 years in good health.

CDR3 coding DNA: TGTGCCAGCAGCTCCTCCAGGGGAAGCACAGATACGCAGTATTTT. Residues: CASSSSRGSTDTQYF. This sequence joins TRBV7-3 and TRBJ2-3; D might be TRBD1 (6 bases). V was pared by 4 bases and J by 0 bases, with 11 bases between. The CDR3 runs to 15 residues. CDR1 and CDR2 (germline): SGHTA, FQGTGA.

The CDR3 nucleotides are TGTGCCAGCACCCTGGGACTTGCCCGGGGGGAGCAGTTCTTC. Amino acids: CASTLGLARGEQFF. The chain links TRBV28 to TRBJ2-1; a weak D match, TRBD2 (6 bases). Germline V gene sequence: CDR1 MDHEN, CDR2 SYDVKM. The CDR3 has 14 residues. Trimming shortened V by 7 bases and J by 10 bases, and 20 bases separated the two germline ends.

The chain combines TRBV7-2 with TRBJ1-2, with 7 bases aligning to TRBD1. CDR1 is SGHTA and CDR2 is FQGNSA in the germline V gene. The CDR3 covers 13 residues. The V gene end was trimmed by 3 bases and the J gene end by 3 bases; junction bases not matched to a gene: 1. CDR3 in amino acids: CASSFQGDYGYTF. DNA of the CDR3: TGTGCCAGCAGCTTTCAGGGGGACTATGGCTACACCTTC.

This clone was seen only a few times. This chain joins TRBV10-3 and TRBJ1-2; the D is unclear. Germline V gene lookup returns CDR1 ENHRY and CDR2 SYGVKD. Trimming left V 3 bases short and J 8 bases short, with 16 bases between. This CDR3 spans 14 amino acids. In nucleotides, the CDR3 is TGTGCCATCAGTGATTGGCCCCAAGAGGGAGGCTACACCTTC. Translated: CAISDWPQEGGYTF.

This chain joins TRBV6-5 and TRBJ1-4; tentatively, D is TRBD1 (5 bases). V dropped 6 bases and J dropped 2 bases, with 13 bases sitting between them. This CDR3 is 15 amino acids long. Germline values: CDR1 MNHEY, CDR2 SVGAGI. This CDR3 is CASRHTGGTNEKLFF. CDR3 bases: TGTGCCAGCAGGCATACTGGGGGGACTAATGAAAAACTGTTTTTT.

The chain has TRBV5-5 and TRBJ2-7, with 7 bases that match TRBD1. V trimming: 4 bases; J trimming: 0 bases; junction bases outside the gene matches: 10. This CDR3 is built from 16 residues. Germline V gives CDR1 SGHKS, CDR2 YYEKEE (reference sequence). CDR3: CASSPMRDSNSYEQYF. As DNA, the CDR3 is TGTGCCAGCAGCCCGATGAGGGACAGTAACTCCTACGAGCAGTACTTC.

The CDR3, as DNA: TGTGCCAGCAGTTACTCCCTCAGGGCGAACCAAGAGACCCAGTACTTC. This codes for CASSYSLRANQETQYF. J is TRBJ2-5 and V is TRBV6-5, with D possibly matching TRBD1 (5 bases). This CDR3 contains 16 residues. Germline CDR1 MNHEY, CDR2 SVGAGI. V lost 0 bases and J 0 bases, leaving 11 bases between the germline ends.

The chain's CDR3 is CASSLRRGPNTEAFF. The DNA for the CDR3 is TGTGCCAGCAGCTTACGTCGAGGGCCGAACACTGAAGCTTTCTTT. V is TRBV7-2 and J is TRBJ1-1, with D uncertain. The CDR3 is made up of 15 amino acids. V lost 2 bases and J 1 base, leaving 11 bases between the germline ends. Germline V CDR1 and CDR2: SGHTA, FQGNSA.

This clone appeared a single time. The chain has TRBV13 and TRBJ2-1; 10 bases are shared with TRBD2. The CDR3 runs 15 residues. Per germline, CDR1 PRHDT and CDR2 FYEKMQ (reference sequence). With 5 bases clipped from V and 3 bases from J, the junction kept 4 bases outside the gene matches. This CDR3 is CASSLAGVDYNEQFF. CDR3 nucleotides: TGTGCCAGCAGCCTAGCGGGAGTAGACTACAATGAGCAGTTCTTC.

The chain combines TRBV9 with TRBJ1-1, with D perhaps TRBD1 (6 bases). Trimming left V 3 bases short and J 4 bases short, with 22 bases between. Germline assignment: CDR1 SGDLS and CDR2 YYNGEE. The CDR3 runs 17 residues. Here the CDR3 reads CASSARGGTGWVTEAFF. In DNA, the CDR3 is TGTGCCAGCAGCGCCCGGGGGGGAACAGGGTGGGTCACTGAAGCTTTCTTT.

J is TRBJ1-1 and V is TRBV4-3, with TRBD1 matching 9 bases. V lost 4 bases to trimming and J lost 5 bases; unmatched junction nucleotides: 8. The CDR3 is 15 amino acids. CDR1 is LGHNA, CDR2 YSLEER, per germline. The CDR3 bases are TGCGCCAGCAGCCTTGGGGGACAGGGAGAGACTGAAGCTTTCTTT. Translating gives CASSLGGQGETEAFF.

This chain connects TRBV7-8 to TRBJ2-7, with a weak D call TRBD2 (7 bases). The germline CDR1 and CDR2 sequences are SGHVS and FQNEAQ. The CDR3 totals 15 residues. The germline V and J ends were trimmed by 1 base and 2 bases, with 12 bases remaining between them. This CDR3 reads CASSLGGRGAYEQYF. The CDR3 region has the DNA TGTGCCAGCAGCTTAGGAGGGAGGGGGGCCTACGAGCAGTACTTC. Combining the CDR3 with reference TRBV7-8 and TRBJ2-7 gives the whole variable domain GAGVSQSPRYKVAKRGQDVALRCDPISGHVSLFWYQQALGQGPEFLTYFQNEAQLDKSGLPSDRFFAERPEGSVSTLKIQRTQQEDSAVYLCASSLGGRGAYEQYFGPGTRLTVT.

The chain carries TRBV6-6 and TRBJ2-2; D possibly corresponds to TRBD1 (6 bases). V was pared by 1 base and J by 6 bases, with 12 bases between. The CDR3 length is 15 residues. Per germline, CDR1 MNHNY and CDR2 SVGAGI (reference sequence). In DNA, the CDR3 is TGTGCCAGCAGTTACTGGGGACAAGGAGCCGGGGAGCTGTTTTTT. It encodes CASSYWGQGAGELFF.

The genes are TRBV14 and TRBJ2-5; D perhaps matches TRBD2 (5 bases). The germline V and J ends were trimmed by 2 bases and 1 base, with 11 bases remaining between them. CDR1 and CDR2 (germline): SGHDN, FVKESK. The CDR3 contains 15 residues. CDR3 sequence (DNA): TGTGCCAGCAGCCAATTGTCCAGCGGCCAAGAGACCCAGTACTTC. It codes for CASSQLSSGQETQYF.

This chain uses TRBV18 with TRBJ2-5, with D uncertain. V was cut by 2 bases and J by 5 bases, with 6 bases left in between. CDR1 KGHSH and CDR2 LQKENI come from the germline V gene. This CDR3 contains 12 residues. The CDR3 region is CASSPTRETQYF. The DNA of the CDR3 is TGTGCCAGCTCACCAACGAGGGAGACCCAGTACTTC.

CDR3 sequence: CASSLARGGGLGGTDTQYF. In DNA form, the CDR3 reads TGTGCCAGCAGCTTAGCGCGCGGGGGGGGCCTCGGGGGCACAGATACGCAGTATTTT. The chain couples TRBV7-2 to TRBJ2-3, with 9 nucleotides matching TRBD2. CDR1 is SGHTA, CDR2 FQGNSA, per germline. The length of the CDR3 is 19 residues. J was trimmed by 1 base and V by 0 bases; bases with no gene match: 11.

V is TRBV7-9 and J is TRBJ2-7; D is uncertain. Trimming took 6 bases from V and 1 from J, leaving 7 bases between them. The germline gives CDR1 SEHNR, CDR2 FQNEAQ (reference sequence). This CDR3 spans 12 amino acids. For the CDR3, the DNA is TGTGCCAGCAGACGAGATTCCTACGAGCAGTACTTC. This gives the protein CASRRDSYEQYF.

The rearrangement links TRBV9 to TRBJ1-5; TRBD1 agrees at 7 bases. This CDR3 comprises 15 residues. Germline CDR1 and CDR2: SGDLS and YYNGEE. The V gene end was trimmed by 1 base and the J gene end by 7 bases; junction bases not matched to a gene: 8. The CDR3 protein is CASSVSEQGWQPQHF. DNA of the CDR3: TGTGCCAGCAGCGTAAGTGAACAGGGGTGGCAGCCCCAGCATTTT. Based on the CDR3 plus reference TRBV9 and TRBJ1-5, the full variable domain is DSGVTQTPKHLITATGQRVTLRCSPRSGDLSVYWYQQSLDQGLQFLIQYYNGEERAKGNILERFSAQQFPDLHSELNLSSLELGDSALYFCASSVSEQGWQPQHFGDGTRLSIL.

This rearrangement joins TRBV5-1 to TRBJ1-1; 8 nucleotides align to TRBD1. CDR3 length: 14 residues. Germline CDR1 is SGHRS and CDR2 is YFSETQ. V gave up 4 bases and J gave up 4 bases; unmatched junction bases: 6. The CDR3 protein is CASSTDRVGTEAFF. The CDR3 DNA reads as TGCGCCAGCAGCACGGACAGGGTCGGCACTGAAGCTTTCTTT.

This chain links TRBV7-2 with TRBJ2-1, with 8 bases identical to TRBD1. This CDR3 has 15 amino acids. CDR1 SGHTA and CDR2 FQGNSA come from the germline V gene. J lost 5 bases, V lost 4 bases, and 7 bases had no gene match. The CDR3 reads CASSYRQGFNNEQFF. CDR3 DNA: TGTGCCAGCAGCTATCGACAGGGGTTCAACAATGAGCAGTTCTTC.

The chain has TRBV5-1 and TRBJ2-7; TRBD1 aligns across 7 bases. The CDR3 is made up of 16 amino acids. Trimming cost V 0 bases and J 4 bases; bases outside gene matches: 10. Per the germline V gene, CDR1 is SGHRS and CDR2 is YFSETQ. The CDR3 DNA sequence: TGCGCCAGCAGCTTGGGAGACACAGGGGCCAAATACGAGCAGTACTTC. Amino acids: CASSLGDTGAKYEQYF.

The J gene is TRBJ2-7, the V gene TRBV7-9, with D perhaps matching TRBD1 (6 bases). The CDR3 has 14 residues. V lost 5 bases and J lost 4, with 15 bases in between. Germline CDR1 SEHNR, CDR2 FQNEAQ (reference sequence). The CDR3 sequence is CASSHVGQRYEQYF. The CDR3 bases are TGTGCCAGCAGCCATGTGGGACAACGGTACGAGCAGTACTTC.

The chain is built from TRBV11-2 and TRBJ2-7, with D uncertain. Per the germline V gene, CDR1 is SGHAT and CDR2 is FQNNGV. The CDR3 runs to 15 residues. V lost 6 bases to trimming and J lost 3 bases, with 18 bases between them. CDR3 coding DNA: TGTGCCAGCAGTATACTCGGGTCCGTAGACTACGAGCAGTACTTC. Translating it yields CASSILGSVDYEQYF.

The rearrangement links TRBV19 to TRBJ2-2, with a possible D match to TRBD2 (5 bases). Trimming shortened V by 1 base and J by 9 bases, and 9 bases separated the two germline ends. This CDR3 has 13 amino acids. Germline V gene lookup returns CDR1 LNHDA and CDR2 SQIVND (reference sequence). The DNA of the CDR3 is TGTGCCAGTAGTATAGGGGAGTTAAGGGAGCTGTTTTTT. Encoded protein: CASSIGELRELFF.

The chain couples TRBV6-1 to TRBJ2-5, with a weak D call TRBD1 (6 bases). The end of the DNA is better explained by TRBJ2-7, so the J call may be wrong. In germline, CDR1 is MNHNS, CDR2 SASEGT. The CDR3 runs 13 residues. CDR3 region: CASSETGSYEQYF. CDR3 in DNA: TGTGCCAGCAGTGAGACAGGTTCCTACGAGCAGTACTTC.

The chain has TRBV18 and TRBJ2-3; possible D gene TRBD2, 6 bases. Germline V gene data show CDR1 as KGHSH and CDR2 as LQKENI. CDR3 size: 13 residues. Trimming took 6 bases from V and 4 from J, leaving 11 bases between them. The CDR3: CASSPGDSDTQYF. CDR3 DNA: TGTGCCAGCTCGCCCGGGGACTCAGATACGCAGTATTTT.

This rearrangement joins TRBV7-9 to TRBJ1-1, with D unclear. V was clipped by 0 bases and J by 0 bases, with 8 bases between them. Germline V lookup: CDR1 SEHNR, CDR2 FQNEAQ (reference sequence). This CDR3 contains 15 residues. CDR3: CASSLAPSMNTEAFF. The CDR3, as DNA: TGTGCCAGCAGCTTAGCCCCGAGTATGAACACTGAAGCTTTCTTT.

The chain uses TRBV19 and TRBJ1-4; D possibly corresponds to TRBD1 (5 bases). The germline V gene encodes CDR1 LNHDA and CDR2 SQIVND (reference sequence). This CDR3 contains 15 residues. The CDR3 DNA is TGTGCTACTCAGGCGGGGGTAGCGGCTAATGAAAAACTGTTTTTT. This translates into CATQAGVAANEKLFF.

Details on this clone: The same CDR3 arises from other DNA sequences in this sample as well. V and J are TRBV9 and TRBJ2-2, with D unresolved. Germline CDR1 SGDLS, CDR2 YYNGEE. The CDR3 runs to 12 residues. V gave up 0 bases and J gave up 7 bases, with 4 bases separating them. Written as DNA, the CDR3 is TGTGCCAGCAGCGTAGCGGGCGGGGAGCTGTTTTTT. Translation: CASSVAGGELFF.

V usage is TRBV20-1 and J usage is TRBJ1-2, with D uncertain. The CDR3 contains 8 residues. Germline CDR1 is DFQATT and CDR2 is SNEGSKA (reference sequence). V gave up 6 bases and J gave up 10 bases, with 6 bases separating them. The CDR3: CSAGVYTF. In DNA form, the CDR3 reads TGCAGTGCCGGAGTCTACACCTTC.

The J gene is TRBJ1-1, the V gene TRBV28; D remains ambiguous. CDR1 and CDR2 (germline): MDHEN, SYDVKM. The V gene lost 5 bases and the J gene lost 5 bases, with 18 bases spanning the gap. This CDR3 contains 15 residues. This CDR3 is CASSQELNFRTEAFF. The CDR3 DNA reads TGTGCCAGCAGTCAAGAACTCAATTTCAGGACTGAAGCTTTCTTT. Variable domain in full (rest from reference TRBV28 and TRBJ1-1): DVKVTQSSRYLVKRTGEKVFLECVQDMDHENMFWYRQDPGLGLRLIYFSYDVKMKEKGDIPEGYSVSREKKERFSLILESASTNQTSMYLCASSQELNFRTEAFFGQGTRLTVV.